The clone carrying this T cell receptor beta chain occurred a few times. This specimen belongs to a study of early T cells in non-severe SARS-CoV-2 infection. Each CDR3 protein gets one entry after TCRdb re-called the 5' RACE reads with MiXCR. In the table there are over 95,000 distinct CDR3 sequences, roughly 17% of which are singletons. The germline gives CDR1 MNHNY, CDR2 SVGAGI (reference sequence). The CDR3 spans 15 residues. The junction had 4 bases not matched to a gene; V was cut back by 2 bases and J by 3 bases. The rearrangement uses TRBV6-6 and TRBJ2-7; 10 nucleotides align to TRBD1. Sequencing was carried out using whole blood. This receptor was taken from an adult who was a healthcare worker with PCR-confirmed SARS-CoV-2 infection or an uninfected control (not recorded which). The CDR3 coding sequence is TGTGCCAGCAGTTACCCGGGACAGGGGTACTACGAGCAGTACTTC. Translated: CASSYPGQGYYEQYF.